Sequencing of this T cell receptor beta chain was carried out in a study of shared clonotypes between healthy human individuals. Across the whole study: For every donor, three CD4 naive, three CD4 memory, two CD8 naive and one CD8 memory plates were used.

The CDR3 length is 16 residues. The V segment lost 5 bases and the J segment 1 base; nucleotides outside the gene matches: 6. Germline CDR1 SGHVS, CDR2 FQNEAQ. HIV-negative, healthy adults without recent acute infections or vaccinations were the donors. The donor cohort consisted entirely of Caucasian adults residing in Nashville, Tennessee. A word on this clone: This sample includes further DNA sequences coding for the same CDR3.

The repertoire was sequenced with immunoSEQ multiplex PCR; TCRdb's copy has only in-frame clones and lacks some. In the table there are more than 900,000 clones, approximately 80% of which are singletons. The chain is built from TRBV7-8 and TRBJ2-3, with TRBD2 identical over 10 bases. The sequencing sample was made of memory CD4+ T cells from PBMCs. Described subset: CD45RA-negative fraction. This TCR came from a man aged 18 to 29 in good health. Some clones in this sample may be carry-over from other donors' samples. The DNA of the CDR3 is TGTGCCAGCAGCCCCAGGACTAGCGGAGGCACAGATACGCAGTATTTT. This encodes CASSPRTSGGTDTQYF.